This T cell receptor beta chain was captured in a study of CD8 T cells in ankylosing spondylitis. The study, taken as a whole, reports: Apparently characteristic of ankylosing spondylitis blood was a TCR beta motif (about 8 highly homologous variants). Disease-linked clones bore a CD8+ phenotype and were relatively rare in peripheral blood.

Germline V CDR1 and CDR2: DFQATT, SNEGSKA (reference sequence). The CDR3 is 13 residues long. V was shortened by 5 bases and J by 7 bases, with 12 bases between the two germline ends. TCRdb reanalysed the 5' RACE reads using MiXCR and keeps one entry per CDR3 protein. Here the sample spans about 700,000 distinct CDR3 sequences, 15% to 20% being singletons. Only a few counts were recorded for this clonotype. The antigen is unknown. The specimen was blood, either unsorted or a sorted T cell fraction (not recorded which). V and J are TRBV20-1 and TRBJ1-6; TRBD1 might be the D (6 bases). The origin of this receptor is a male donor with ankylosing spondylitis. The CDR3 region has the DNA TGCAGTGCTCCCGGGACACAGAATTCACCCCTCCACTTT. It translates to CSAPGTQNSPLHF.